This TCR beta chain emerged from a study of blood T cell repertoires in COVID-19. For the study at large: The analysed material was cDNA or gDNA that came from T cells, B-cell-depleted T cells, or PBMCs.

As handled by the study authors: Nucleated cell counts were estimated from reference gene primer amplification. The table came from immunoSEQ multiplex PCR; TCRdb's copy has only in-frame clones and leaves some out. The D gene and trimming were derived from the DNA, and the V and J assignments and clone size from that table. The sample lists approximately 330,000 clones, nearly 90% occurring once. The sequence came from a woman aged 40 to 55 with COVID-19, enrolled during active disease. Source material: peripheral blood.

CDR3 loop: CASSSTDTQYF. The CDR3 DNA reads as TGTGCCAGCAGCTCTACAGATACGCAGTATTTT. The chain has TRBV12-3 or TRBV12-4 and TRBJ2-3, with D uncertain. V was clipped by 6 bases and J by 3 bases, with 4 bases between them. CDR3 size: 11 residues.